The clone carrying this T cell receptor (beta chain) has more than one count but fewer than ten. The antigen is undetermined. The sample carries other DNA sequences with the same CDR3. Under the ViraFEST assay, PBMC were stimulated with viral peptide pools so that antigen-specific CD4+ T cells expanded. Sequencing was performed afterwards. Subsequent to roughly 10 days of culture, CD4+ T cells were isolated. Participants got two doses of BNT162b2 or mRNA-1273 vaccine. Half-medium replacement with IL-2 medium occurred on days 3 and 7. This sample is drawn from a study of vaccination effects on CD4 cells after COVID-19. Losses at the gene ends were 4 bases for V and 2 bases for J; bases not matched to a gene: 3. The CDR3 covers 15 residues. Germline loops: CDR1 KGHSH, CDR2 LQKENI. Sequencing used immunoSEQ multiplex PCR; TCRdb keeps in-frame clones, though not all of them. Among 65,000 to 75,000 clones, roughly 81% were seen once, and the ten largest hold roughly 1.4%.

Findings and limits, study-wide: Marked clonal contraction of infection- and vaccine-induced clones was seen late after vaccination. There were few convalescent patients in the study and no early post-infection timepoints.

Sample: CD4+ T cells from PBMCs cultured with HCoV-229E spike peptides, taken after COVID-19 vaccination. The source is a human donor who received a COVID-19 vaccine. V and J are TRBV18 and TRBJ2-2; 8 nucleotides align to TRBD1. The CDR3, as DNA: TGTGCCAGCTCACTTGGACAGGGAAACACCGGGGAGCTGTTTTTT. Protein sequence: CASSLGQGNTGELFF.